This T cell receptor beta chain was captured by sequencing in a study of OX40 agonist ivuxolimab in advanced cancers. Whole-study context: Partial responses occurred in three patients (one hepatocellular carcinoma, two cutaneous melanoma).

Using immunoSEQ multiplex PCR, the repertoire was profiled, and TCRdb retains in-frame clones only, with some absent. The sample contains tens of thousands of clones, around four fifths of which appear only once. Turning to this clone: Antigen specificity is unknown.

The CDR3 sequence is 13 residues long. The germline gives CDR1 SNHLY, CDR2 FYNNEI. Trimming stripped 2 bases from V and 6 bases from J, with 8 bases between. Notes on the study in general: Compared with CD4+, CD8+ T cells on average had more expanded clones.

The J gene is TRBJ1-5, the V gene TRBV2, with D hard to call. Sequencing used CD4+ or CD8+ T cells sorted from blood, obtained in a trial of the OX40 agonist ivuxolimab. The sequence was obtained from an adult with an advanced solid tumor such as melanoma, head and neck, liver or kidney cancer. This CDR3 reads CASSEYLSQPQHF. Written as DNA, the CDR3 is TGTGCCAGCAGTGAATATTTAAGTCAGCCCCAGCATTTT.